This T cell receptor (beta chain) derives from a study of regulatory T cells in long-lasting Graves disease (dated by TCRdb to about 2021). With respect to the entire study: Persistent Graves' disease was defined as persistently positive TSH receptor autoantibodies together with antithyroid drug treatment for over 5 years. This study used TCR sequencing and RNA sequencing of peripheral blood to compare persistent Graves' disease patients against newly diagnosed Graves' disease patients. The study took place in China and was registered as a clinical trial. A total of about 35 samples underwent TCR sequencing, from roughly 13 patients with persistent Graves' disease and roughly 20 patients with newly diagnosed Graves' disease. In the clinical cohort, patients with persistent Graves' disease had used antithyroid drugs for an average of roughly ten years.

The CDR3 runs 17 residues from the cysteine to the phenylalanine. The read is trimmed to its CDR3 DNA, 51 bases read in frame from base 1. CDR1 and CDR2, looked up from the germline V gene, are SNHLY and FYNNEI. Here V drops 10 bases and J drops 6 bases, and the junction holds 14 bases not matched to any gene. Points the paper makes about the study in general: Patients with persistent disease shared more public clonotypes (around 3,000) than newly diagnosed patients did (roughly 970). Persistent disease showed preferential use of TRBV28, TRBJ1-2 and TRBJ2-5, whereas newly diagnosed disease favored TRBV20-1 and TRBJ2-1. Sequencing and analysis were limited to the TCR beta chain. The authors acknowledged the small sample size as a limitation that may reduce accuracy. Peripheral blood alone was examined, since thyroid tissue, which constituted the primary lesion, could not be accessed. Compared with newly diagnosed patients, patients with persistent Graves' disease had lower TCR Shannon entropy and fewer highly expanded clones, which suggests clonal expansion.

The time point label here, explained by the study, means: persistent/refractory GD, antithyroid drugs over 5 years with positive TRAb. For both TCR sequencing and RNA sequencing, RNA was extracted from PBMCs in TRIzol. Graves' disease was diagnosed according to American Thyroid Association guidelines. Recruitment of patients was carried out at an endocrinology department in Xi'an, China. Each patient gave 9 to 10 milliliters of peripheral blood, collected in an EDTA anticoagulant tube. PBMCs were isolated by Ficoll Paque Plus density gradient separation without further T cell sorting. An Agilent 2100 Bioanalyzer and agarose gel were used to check RNA quality, while a NanoDrop 2000 measured RNA concentration. Receptor amplification or capture employed multiplex PCR. Instrument on record: Illumina HiSeq 4000. To build TCR beta libraries, CDR3 regions were amplified by Arm-PCR using iRepertoire HTBI primers. Gel purification was performed on PCR products prior to sequencing. The authors' pipeline ran thus. Across samples, around 62 TRBV and around 15 TRBJ segments were identified and used for gene usage analysis of CDR3 amino acid clonotypes. COPE and FqMerger were used to merge the filtered high-quality paired reads into contigs. BLAST was used to align contigs to the IMGT TRBV, TRBD and TRBJ reference genes, and CDR3 was defined following IMGT. Clonotypes above 0.1% frequency were classified as highly expanded clones. Shannon entropy was used to measure repertoire diversity, and the Gini coefficient was used to measure V-J evenness. Clonotypes shared by more than one individual were considered public. The raw public data were reprocessed by TCRdb itself: fastp quality trimming at Q25, MiXCR clonotype calling, in-frame beta chains only. Each entry is one CDR3 protein sequence, shown with its most common DNA and genes. These V and J calls rely on TCRdb rather than the paper's analysis. Across this sample there are some 370,000 distinct CDR3 sequences, with less than 25% seen only once. The ten biggest clones cover less than 25% of the sample.

As for this clonotype: Its antigen is still unknown. Base qualities were left out, and no much larger clone turns up one base away.

This TCR was sampled from a female donor with Graves disease. The chain couples TRBV2 to TRBJ2-2, with 13 middle bases fitting TRBD2. Sequencing was performed on peripheral blood mononuclear cells (PBMCs), taken when the disease was refractory, from a patient treated with antithyroid drugs. In nucleotides, the sequence is TGTGCCATTTCCAGACTAGCGGGAGGCCTTGAGCCCGGGGAGCTGTTTTTT. This encodes CAISRLAGGLEPGELFF.